The entry below describes one T cell receptor (beta chain). The antigen remains undetermined. Clones were sequenced by immunoSEQ multiplex PCR, and TCRdb holds only the in-frame ones, with some missing. The table has fewer than 80,000 clones, about 83% seen once. This sample was taken from a study of identifying expanded T cells in peripheral blood. General study points: Roughly 1.2 clones differed between technical replicates, versus roughly 17 and 20 over time.

The J segment lost 5 bases and the V segment lost 3 bases, leaving 7 bases of the junction unmatched. This CDR3 contains 15 residues. The germline V gene encodes CDR1 SGHTS and CDR2 YDEGEE. This sequence originates from a person aged 18 to 70 in good health. Sequenced material: blood. The chain couples TRBV5-8 to TRBJ2-5; 10 bases fit TRBD2. The DNA for the CDR3 is TGTGCCAGCAGCTCCCAGCGGGGGGGATGGGAGACCCAGTACTTC. It codes for CASSSQRGGWETQYF.